One and the same sample provided the 26 T cell receptor beta chains below, sequenced in a study of OX40 agonist ivuxolimab in advanced cancers. Repertoires were generated with immunoSEQ multiplex PCR, while TCRdb's copy carries only in-frame clones and drops some. The sample includes around 64,000 clones, about 80% of them seen just once. The sequenced sample was CD4+ or CD8+ T cells sorted from blood, obtained in a trial of the OX40 agonist ivuxolimab. The receptors shown here come from an adult with an advanced solid tumor such as melanoma, head and neck, liver or kidney cancer.

This chain joins TRBV30 and TRBJ1-1; D gene unclear. With 6 bases removed from V and 0 bases from J, the gap between germline ends came to 8 bases. This CDR3 spans 12 amino acids. Germline lookup yields CDR1 GTSNPN and CDR2 SVGIG (reference sequence). CDR3 sequence reads: CACLDLNTEAFF. The DNA for the CDR3 is TGTGCCTGCCTAGACCTGAACACTGAAGCTTTCTTT.

The chain has TRBV5-1 and TRBJ2-7; 10 bases map to TRBD2. Germline trimming cut 3 bases from V and 6 bases from J; bases unmatched to any gene: 9. Germline CDR1 is SGHRS and CDR2 is YFSETQ. This CDR3 spans 15 amino acids. DNA of the CDR3: TGCGCCAGCAGCTCAAGACTAGCGGGTGGGGCCGAGCAGTACTTC. Its protein product is CASSSRLAGGAEQYF.

This clone was seen only once. The chain recombines TRBV11-3 with TRBJ2-7; 9 nucleotides match TRBD1. Trimming cost V 8 bases and J 6 bases; bases outside gene matches: 8. This CDR3 is 13 amino acids long. CDR1 is SGHNT, CDR2 YENEEA, per germline. The CDR3 spells CASVRTGVGEQYF. CDR3 DNA sequence: TGTGCCAGCGTGAGGACAGGGGTCGGCGAGCAGTACTTC.

This chain uses TRBV6-5 with TRBJ1-1, with TRBD1 as a possible D gene (5 bases). Germline loops: CDR1 MNHEY, CDR2 SVGAGI. The CDR3 loop spans 12 amino acids. V lost 6 bases and J lost 11, with 16 bases in between. The CDR3 region has the DNA TGTGCCAGCAGCTCCCCGGGGGGGTATGCTTTCTTT. Translated, it gives CASSSPGGYAFF.

V gene TRBV10-2 combines with J gene TRBJ2-3; 9 bases align to TRBD2. CDR3 length: 16 residues. With 3 bases clipped from V and 2 bases from J, the junction kept 6 bases outside the gene matches. Germline CDR1 reads WSHSY; CDR2 reads SAAADI. The CDR3 region is CASSDPSGRYTDTQYF. DNA of the CDR3: TGCGCCAGCAGTGACCCCAGCGGGAGGTACACAGATACGCAGTATTTT.

The gene calls are TRBV7-3 and TRBJ2-1, with 8 bases matching TRBD1. This CDR3 has 15 residues. CDR1 SGHTA and CDR2 FQGTGA come from the germline V gene. The V segment lost 5 bases and the J segment 5 bases; nucleotides outside the gene matches: 8. The CDR3 here is CASSPPGQEHNEQFF. DNA for the CDR3: TGTGCCAGCAGCCCTCCGGGACAGGAACACAATGAGCAGTTCTTC.

In its sample, this clone was seen once. V usage is TRBV9 and J usage is TRBJ2-3; 12 bases are a match to TRBD2. This CDR3 spans 19 amino acids. V was clipped by 4 bases and J by 2 bases; unmatched bases: 14. Germline V gives CDR1 SGDLS, CDR2 YYNGEE. CDR3 protein: CASSPLKLAGGEITDTQYF. CDR3 DNA: TGTGCCAGCAGCCCCCTCAAACTAGCGGGGGGAGAAATCACAGATACGCAGTATTTT.

This clone was seen just once. The chain carries TRBV7-9 and TRBJ2-4, with D possibly being TRBD1 or TRBD2 (5 bases each). Germline loops: CDR1 SEHNR, CDR2 FQNEAQ (reference sequence). The length of the CDR3 is 16 residues. The germline V and J ends were trimmed by 1 base and 0 bases, with 10 bases remaining between them. DNA of the CDR3: TGTGCCAGCAGCTTAGGGGCCGGGACAGCCAAAAACATTCAGTACTTC. It is translated as CASSLGAGTAKNIQYF.

The chain has TRBV19 and TRBJ2-2, with TRBD1 matching 10 bases. V lost 6 bases and J lost 5; bases outside the gene matches: 6. The CDR3 runs 15 residues. Germline lookup yields CDR1 LNHDA and CDR2 SQIVND (reference sequence). The CDR3: CASRPGTGETGELFF. The CDR3 bases are TGTGCCAGTAGACCAGGGACAGGGGAAACCGGGGAGCTGTTTTTT. Based on the CDR3 plus reference TRBV19 and TRBJ2-2, the full variable domain is DGGITQSPKYLFRKEGQNVTLSCEQNLNHDAMYWYRQDPGQGLRLIYYSQIVNDFQKGDIAEGYSVSREKKESFPLTVTSAQKNPTAFYLCASRPGTGETGELFFGEGSRLTVL.

The rearrangement joins TRBV30 to TRBJ2-7, with D possibly matching TRBD2 (7 bases). The V and J ends lost 1 base and 0 bases respectively, with 19 bases between them. CDR3 length: 17 amino acids. In germline, CDR1 is GTSNPN, CDR2 SVGIG (reference sequence). In nucleotides, the CDR3 is TGTGCCTGGAGTGGGGGGAGGGGGAGGCGGAGCTCCTACGAGCAGTACTTC. It translates to CAWSGGRGRRSSYEQYF.

V is TRBV15 and J is TRBJ2-7; D is unclear. The CDR3 extends over 12 amino acids. The V gene's germline CDR1 is LNHNV and CDR2 YYDKDF (reference sequence). V was cut by 6 bases and J by 4 bases, with 10 bases left in between. CDR3: CATSRDGYEQYF. In DNA form, the CDR3 reads TGTGCCACCAGTAGGGATGGTTACGAGCAGTACTTC.

This chain connects TRBV28 to TRBJ1-3; D is ambiguous. The CDR3 has 11 amino acids. The germline gives CDR1 MDHEN, CDR2 SYDVKM. V was pared by 7 bases and J by 5 bases, with 6 bases between. The CDR3 DNA sequence: TGTGCCAGCACCATCCGAAACACCATATATTTT. Translation: CASTIRNTIYF. The entire variable domain, with the rest obtained from reference TRBV28 and TRBJ1-3, is as follows: DVKVTQSSRYLVKRTGEKVFLECVQDMDHENMFWYRQDPGLGLRLIYFSYDVKMKEKGDIPEGYSVSREKKERFSLILESASTNQTSMYLCASTIRNTIYFGEGSWLTVV.

This chain uses TRBV25-1 with TRBJ1-3; 7 bases line up with TRBD1. Germline loops: CDR1 MGHDK, CDR2 SYGVNS. The V and J ends lost 4 bases and 2 bases, in that order; junction bases with no gene match: 5. The length of the CDR3 is 15 residues. This chain's CDR3 is CASSVSGGTGNTIYF. Written as DNA, the CDR3 is TGTGCCAGCAGTGTCTCAGGGGGAACTGGAAACACCATATATTTT.

CDR3 sequence: CASSLLWYNEQFF. CDR3 DNA sequence: TGTGCCAGCAGTTTACTCTGGTATAATGAGCAGTTCTTC. V and J are TRBV27 and TRBJ2-1, with D unresolved. With 2 bases removed from V and 7 bases from J, the gap between germline ends came to 9 bases. Germline V CDR1 and CDR2: MNHEY, SMNVEV (reference sequence). There are 13 residues in the CDR3.

The V and J genes are TRBV5-6 and TRBJ2-3; a possible D gene is TRBD2 (5 bases). V dropped 2 bases and J dropped 3 bases, with 13 bases sitting between them. Per the germline V gene, CDR1 is SGHDT and CDR2 is YYEEEE. This CDR3 is built from 15 residues. CDR3 amino acids: CASSFTAAGTDTQYF. In DNA form, the CDR3 reads TGTGCCAGCAGCTTCACAGCGGCCGGAACAGATACGCAGTATTTT.

The rearrangement uses TRBV10-3 and TRBJ2-1, with D perhaps matching TRBD1 or TRBD2 (5 bases each). Germline CDR1 reads ENHRY; CDR2 reads SYGVKD. The CDR3 has 13 amino acids. The V end lost 1 base, the J end lost 9 bases, and 10 bases lay between the germline ends. The chain's CDR3 is CAISEYPGTEQFF. Written as DNA, the CDR3 is TGTGCCATCAGTGAGTACCCCGGGACTGAGCAGTTCTTC.

This rearrangement joins TRBV19 to TRBJ2-6, with 11 bases that match TRBD2. The CDR3 contains 17 residues. Per germline, CDR1 LNHDA and CDR2 SQIVND (reference sequence). V lost 5 bases, J lost 3 bases, and 6 bases stayed unmatched. DNA for the CDR3: TGTGCCAGTAGTGCCGGACTAGCGGGTAGTGGGGCCAACGTCCTGACTTTC. As protein: CASSAGLAGSGANVLTF. The entire variable domain, with the rest obtained from reference TRBV19 and TRBJ2-6, is as follows: DGGITQSPKYLFRKEGQNVTLSCEQNLNHDAMYWYRQDPGQGLRLIYYSQIVNDFQKGDIAEGYSVSREKKESFPLTVTSAQKNPTAFYLCASSAGLAGSGANVLTFGAGSRLTVL.

The chain couples TRBV5-4 to TRBJ1-2, with 8 bases matching TRBD1. The CDR3 runs to 14 residues. Per germline, CDR1 SGHNT and CDR2 YYREEE (reference sequence). V dropped 0 bases and J dropped 6; count of bases not matched to a gene: 4. The CDR3, as DNA: TGTGCCAGCAGCTTGGTGGACAGGGACCATGGCTACACCTTC. Translated: CASSLVDRDHGYTF.

This clone was observed a few times. The chain has TRBV30 and TRBJ1-1; D gene unclear. Germline V CDR1 and CDR2: GTSNPN, SVGIG (reference sequence). The V end was cut by 3 bases, the J end by 7 bases, with 12 bases between. The CDR3 has 12 residues. In DNA, the CDR3 is TGTGCCTGGAGACCTCCGGGAGGTGAAGCTTTCTTT. Protein: CAWRPPGGEAFF.

The chain uses TRBV11-2 and TRBJ1-3; D unresolved. Germline V CDR1 and CDR2: SGHAT, FQNNGV. The CDR3 loop spans 12 amino acids. V lost 5 bases and J 7 bases, leaving 9 bases between the germline ends. The DNA of the CDR3 is TGTGCCAGCAGCGCACGAGCTAACACCATATATTTT. This codes for CASSARANTIYF.

This chain joins TRBV7-6 and TRBJ2-7; no definite D call. The CDR3 has 11 amino acids. Germline lookup yields CDR1 SGHVS and CDR2 FNYEAQ. Trimming removed 4 bases from V and 6 bases from J, with 7 bases in between. CDR3 nucleotides: TGTGCCAGCAGCTCAAAGAGCGAGCAGTACTTC. As protein: CASSSKSEQYF.

The V call is TRBV5-6, the J call TRBJ1-5; D is unresolved. The CDR3 loop spans 16 amino acids. Trimming stripped 0 bases from V and 7 bases from J, with 17 bases between. Germline V gives CDR1 SGHDT, CDR2 YYEEEE. The CDR3 reads CASSLAGGRLDQPQHF. The DNA for the CDR3 is TGTGCCAGCAGCTTGGCCGGAGGGAGGTTGGACCAGCCCCAGCATTTT.

A few counts support this clone. J is TRBJ1-2 and V is TRBV15; 8 bases fit TRBD1. Losses at the gene ends were 3 bases for V and 7 bases for J; bases not matched to a gene: 1. This CDR3 spans 12 amino acids. CDR1 LNHNV and CDR2 YYDKDF come from the germline V gene (reference sequence). The CDR3 sequence: CATSRDRAGYTF. The CDR3 DNA follows: TGTGCCACCAGCAGGGACAGGGCTGGCTACACCTTC.

The chain carries TRBV5-5 and TRBJ1-2, with D hard to call. Germline V gene sequence: CDR1 SGHKS, CDR2 YYEKEE (reference sequence). The V end lost 0 bases, the J end lost 4 bases, and 13 bases lay between the germline ends. The length of the CDR3 is 15 residues. CDR3 in amino acids: CASSLDATAPYGYTF. Written as DNA, the CDR3 is TGTGCCAGCAGCTTGGATGCTACGGCACCCTATGGCTACACCTTC. Using reference TRBV5-5 and TRBJ1-2 for the parts outside the CDR3, the full variable domain is DAGVTQSPTHLIKTRGQQVTLRCSPISGHKSVSWYQQVLGQGPQFIFQYYEKEERGRGNFPDRFSARQFPNYSSELNVNALLLGDSALYLCASSLDATAPYGYTFGSGTRLTVV.

The chain links TRBV11-3 to TRBJ2-3, with 10 bases lining up with TRBD2. Germline values: CDR1 SGHNT, CDR2 YENEEA. The trim removed 5 bases at V and 3 bases at J, leaving 5 bases unmatched. The CDR3 contains 15 residues. The CDR3 loop is CASSLLAGATDTQYF. CDR3 coding DNA: TGTGCCAGCAGCCTTCTAGCGGGAGCAACAGATACGCAGTATTTT.

V and J are TRBV7-2 and TRBJ2-3; tentatively, D is TRBD2 (5 bases). The CDR3 extends over 14 amino acids. Germline V CDR1 and CDR2: SGHTA, FQGNSA. The V and J ends lost 5 bases and 0 bases respectively, with 9 bases between them. CDR3 residues: CASSPTSSTDTQYF. CDR3 coding DNA: TGTGCCAGCAGCCCAACTAGTAGCACAGATACGCAGTATTTT.